The TCR beta chain described here comes from a study of T-cell memory formation after mild COVID-19. Study-level information: Most TCR clusters belonged to a single donor.

Study-wide points: Second-wave clones that peaked on day 37 lacked confirmed SARS-CoV-2 specificity.

Trimming stripped 2 bases from V and 8 bases from J, with 7 bases between. The CDR3 length is 12 residues. TCRdb used MiXCR to reprocess the 5' RACE reads, holding one entry per CDR3 protein. The sample has under 250,000 distinct CDR3 sequences, 7.5% to 10% seen once; the top ten hold roughly 3.5%. This clonotype was observed a few times. Its matching antigen is unknown. The specimen sequenced was PBMCs or a T cell subset sorted from them (not recorded which). The chain joins TRBV12-3 or TRBV12-4 to TRBJ1-5; D gene ambiguous. The sequence came from a man younger than 35 who had mild COVID-19 (a few samples of this study predate the infection). Cell type and time point are not known. Written as DNA, the CDR3 is TGTGCCAGCAGTTTAAATGGGGAGCCCCAGCATTTT. Translating it yields CASSLNGEPQHF.